The table lists the clone carrying this T cell receptor beta chain with a few counts. These data originate in a study of blood T cell repertoires in COVID-19. In germline, CDR1 is SGHVS, CDR2 FQNEAQ. The CDR3 is made up of 14 amino acids. The V gene lost 1 base and the J gene lost 4 bases, with 8 bases spanning the gap. Sequenced by immunoSEQ multiplex PCR; TCRdb stores in-frame clones only, minus some. Altogether approximately 92,000 clones are present, around 84% being singletons, with the ten largest covering around 2%. This sequence was found in a man aged 65 to 79 with active or convalescent COVID-19. V and J are TRBV7-8 and TRBJ1-5; no definite D call. Source material: peripheral blood. CDR3 DNA sequence: TGTGCCAGCAGCTTAGGCGGGTTAAATCAGCCCCAGCATTTT. Its protein product is CASSLGGLNQPQHF. The whole variable domain, filled in from reference TRBV7-8 and TRBJ1-5, reads GAGVSQSPRYKVAKRGQDVALRCDPISGHVSLFWYQQALGQGPEFLTYFQNEAQLDKSGLPSDRFFAERPEGSVSTLKIQRTQQEDSAVYLCASSLGGLNQPQHFGDGTRLSIL.